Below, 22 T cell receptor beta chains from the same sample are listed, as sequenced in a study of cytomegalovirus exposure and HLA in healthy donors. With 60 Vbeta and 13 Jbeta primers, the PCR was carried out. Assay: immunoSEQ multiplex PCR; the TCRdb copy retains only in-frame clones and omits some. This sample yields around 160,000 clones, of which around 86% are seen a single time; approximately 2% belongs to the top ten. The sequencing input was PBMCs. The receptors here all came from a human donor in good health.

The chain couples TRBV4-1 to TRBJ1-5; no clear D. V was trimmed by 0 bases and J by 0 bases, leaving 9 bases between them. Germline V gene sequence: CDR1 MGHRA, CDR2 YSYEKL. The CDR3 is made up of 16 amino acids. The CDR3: CASSQDLGLSNQPQHF. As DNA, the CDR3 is TGCGCCAGCAGCCAAGATCTCGGTCTTAGCAATCAGCCCCAGCATTTT.

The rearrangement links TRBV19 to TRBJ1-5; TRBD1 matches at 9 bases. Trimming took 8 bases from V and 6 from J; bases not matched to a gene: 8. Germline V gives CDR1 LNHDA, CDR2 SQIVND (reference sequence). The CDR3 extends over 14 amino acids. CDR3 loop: CASVEGQGIQPQHF. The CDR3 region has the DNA TGTGCCAGTGTCGAGGGACAGGGAATTCAGCCCCAGCATTTT.

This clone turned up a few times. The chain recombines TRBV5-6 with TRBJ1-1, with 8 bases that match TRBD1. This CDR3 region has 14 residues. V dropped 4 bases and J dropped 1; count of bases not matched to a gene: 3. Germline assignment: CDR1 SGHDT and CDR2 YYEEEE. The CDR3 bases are TGTGCCAGCAGCGGAGGACAGGGGAACACTGAAGCTTTCTTT. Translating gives CASSGGQGNTEAFF.

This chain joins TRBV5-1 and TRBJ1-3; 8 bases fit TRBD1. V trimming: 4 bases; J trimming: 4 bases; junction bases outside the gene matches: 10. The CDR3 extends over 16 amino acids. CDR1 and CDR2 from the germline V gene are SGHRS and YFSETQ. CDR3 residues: CASSSGQGPGGNTIYF. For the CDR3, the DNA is TGCGCCAGCAGCAGCGGACAGGGTCCGGGAGGAAACACCATATATTTT.

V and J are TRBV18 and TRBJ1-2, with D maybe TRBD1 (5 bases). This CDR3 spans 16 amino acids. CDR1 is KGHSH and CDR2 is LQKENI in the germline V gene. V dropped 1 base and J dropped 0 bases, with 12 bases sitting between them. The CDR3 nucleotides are TGTGCCAGCTCACCACTACGACAGCCTTCTAACTATGGCTACACCTTC. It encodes CASSPLRQPSNYGYTF.

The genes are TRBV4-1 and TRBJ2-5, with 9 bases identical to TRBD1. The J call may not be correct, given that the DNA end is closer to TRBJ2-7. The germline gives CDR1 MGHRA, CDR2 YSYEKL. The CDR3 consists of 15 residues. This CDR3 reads CASSQVGQGSHEQYF. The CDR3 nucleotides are TGCGCCAGCAGCCAAGTGGGACAGGGTAGCCACGAGCAGTACTTC.

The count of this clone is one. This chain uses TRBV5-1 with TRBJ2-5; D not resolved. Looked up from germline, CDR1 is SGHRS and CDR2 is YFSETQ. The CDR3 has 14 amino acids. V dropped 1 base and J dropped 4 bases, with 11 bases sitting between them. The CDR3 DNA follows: TGCGCCAGCAGCTTGTATGAGGTCTCAGAGACCCAGTACTTC. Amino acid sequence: CASSLYEVSETQYF. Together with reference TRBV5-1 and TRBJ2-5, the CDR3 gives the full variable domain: KAGVTQTPRYLIKTRGQQVTLSCSPISGHRSVSWYQQTPGQGLQFLFEYFSETQRNKGNFPGRFSGRQFSNSRSEMNVSTLELGDSALYLCASSLYEVSETQYFGPGTRLLVL.

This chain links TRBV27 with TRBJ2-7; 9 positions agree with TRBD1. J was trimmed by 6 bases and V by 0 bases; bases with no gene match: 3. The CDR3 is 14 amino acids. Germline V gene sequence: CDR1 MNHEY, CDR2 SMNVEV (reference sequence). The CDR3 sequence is CASSLSRTGAEQYF. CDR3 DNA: TGTGCCAGCAGTTTATCCCGGACAGGGGCCGAGCAGTACTTC.

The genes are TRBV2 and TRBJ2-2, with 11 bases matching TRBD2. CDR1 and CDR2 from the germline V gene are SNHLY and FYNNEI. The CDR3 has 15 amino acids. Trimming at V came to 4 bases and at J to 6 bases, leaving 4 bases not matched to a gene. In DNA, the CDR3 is TGTGCCAGCAGTGGCGGTAGCGGGGGGGCCGGGGAGCTGTTTTTT. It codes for CASSGGSGGAGELFF.

The CDR3 loop is CASSYSAGTGYEQYF. In DNA, the CDR3 is TGTGCCAGCAGTTATTCGGCAGGGACAGGCTACGAGCAGTACTTC. The chain joins TRBV6-6 to TRBJ2-7; 8 bases line up with TRBD1. The trim removed 3 bases at V and 3 bases at J, leaving 7 bases unmatched. The CDR3 consists of 15 residues. The germline V gene encodes CDR1 MNHNY and CDR2 SVGAGI (reference sequence).

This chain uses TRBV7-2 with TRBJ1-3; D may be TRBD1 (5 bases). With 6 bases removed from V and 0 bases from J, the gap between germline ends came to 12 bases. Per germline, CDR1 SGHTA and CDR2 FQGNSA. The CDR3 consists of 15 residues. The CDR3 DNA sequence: TGTGCCAGCAGTCGGGGACTGATCTCTGGAAACACCATATATTTT. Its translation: CASSRGLISGNTIYF.

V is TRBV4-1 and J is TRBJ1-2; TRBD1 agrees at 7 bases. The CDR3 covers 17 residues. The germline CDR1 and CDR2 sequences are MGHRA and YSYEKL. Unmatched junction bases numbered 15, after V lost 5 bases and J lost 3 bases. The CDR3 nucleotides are TGCGCCAGCAGCTTACTAGGTGTTAGGGGGCAGGACTATGGCTACACCTTC. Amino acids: CASSLLGVRGQDYGYTF.

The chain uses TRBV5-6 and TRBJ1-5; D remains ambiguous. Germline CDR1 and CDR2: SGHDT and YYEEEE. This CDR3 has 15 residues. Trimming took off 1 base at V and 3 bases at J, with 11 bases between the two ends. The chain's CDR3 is CASSLYQAFNQPQHF. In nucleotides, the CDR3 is TGTGCCAGCAGCTTGTACCAGGCCTTCAATCAGCCCCAGCATTTT.

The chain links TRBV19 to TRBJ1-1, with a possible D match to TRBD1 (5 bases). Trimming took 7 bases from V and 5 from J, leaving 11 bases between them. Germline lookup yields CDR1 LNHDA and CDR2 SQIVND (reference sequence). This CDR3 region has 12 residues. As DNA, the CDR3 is TGTGCCAGTACCTGGGGGGGGACTGAAGCTTTCTTT. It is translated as CASTWGGTEAFF.

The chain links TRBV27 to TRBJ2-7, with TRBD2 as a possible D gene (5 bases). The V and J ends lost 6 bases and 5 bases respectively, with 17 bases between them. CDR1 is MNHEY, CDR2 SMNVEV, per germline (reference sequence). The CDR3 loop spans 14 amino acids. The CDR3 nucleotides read TGTGCCAGCAGGACACGTCTTACTAGTGACGAGCAGTACTTC. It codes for CASRTRLTSDEQYF.

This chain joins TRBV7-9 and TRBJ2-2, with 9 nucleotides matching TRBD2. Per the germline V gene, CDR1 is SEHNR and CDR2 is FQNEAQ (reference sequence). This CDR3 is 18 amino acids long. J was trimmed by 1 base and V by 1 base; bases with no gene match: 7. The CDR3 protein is CASSLGGGAYRNTGELFF. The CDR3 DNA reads TGTGCCAGCAGCTTAGGCGGGGGGGCGTATCGGAACACCGGGGAGCTGTTTTTT.

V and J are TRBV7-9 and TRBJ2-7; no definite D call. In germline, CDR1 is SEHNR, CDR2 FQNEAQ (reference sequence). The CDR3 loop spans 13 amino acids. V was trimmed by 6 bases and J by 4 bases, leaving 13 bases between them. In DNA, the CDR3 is TGTGCCAGCAGTCAAACAGAACCTTACGAGCAGTACTTC. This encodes CASSQTEPYEQYF.

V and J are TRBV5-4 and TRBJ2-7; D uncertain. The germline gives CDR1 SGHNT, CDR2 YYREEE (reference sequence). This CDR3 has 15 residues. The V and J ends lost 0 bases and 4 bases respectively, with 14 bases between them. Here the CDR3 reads CASSLGSHELYEQYF. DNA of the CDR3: TGTGCCAGCAGCTTGGGTTCTCACGAACTATACGAGCAGTACTTC.

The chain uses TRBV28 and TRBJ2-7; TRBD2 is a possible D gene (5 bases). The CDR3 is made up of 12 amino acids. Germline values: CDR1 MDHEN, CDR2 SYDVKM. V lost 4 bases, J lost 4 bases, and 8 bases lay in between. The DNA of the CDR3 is TGTGCCAGCAGTTCTCGAGGGTACGAGCAGTACTTC. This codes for CASSSRGYEQYF.

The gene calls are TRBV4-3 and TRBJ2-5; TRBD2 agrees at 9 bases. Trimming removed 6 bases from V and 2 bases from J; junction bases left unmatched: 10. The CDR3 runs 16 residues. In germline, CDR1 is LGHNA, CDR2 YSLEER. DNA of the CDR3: TGCGCCAGCAGTTTAGGGATAGCGGGGGATCAAGAGACCCAGTACTTC. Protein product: CASSLGIAGDQETQYF.

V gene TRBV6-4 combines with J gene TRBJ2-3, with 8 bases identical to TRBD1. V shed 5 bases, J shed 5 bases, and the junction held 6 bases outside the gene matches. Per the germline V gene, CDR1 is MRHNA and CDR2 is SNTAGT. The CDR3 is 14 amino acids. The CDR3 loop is CASSKQGELDTQYF. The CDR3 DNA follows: TGTGCCAGCAGTAAACAGGGGGAATTAGATACGCAGTATTTT.

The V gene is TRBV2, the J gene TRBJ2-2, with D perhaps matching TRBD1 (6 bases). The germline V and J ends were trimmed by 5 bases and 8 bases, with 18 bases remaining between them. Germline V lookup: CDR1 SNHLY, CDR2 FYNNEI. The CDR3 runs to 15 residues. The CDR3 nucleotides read TGTGCCAGCAGTCCAATTCGGGCAGGGGAAGGGGAGCTGTTTTTT. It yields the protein CASSPIRAGEGELFF.